This T cell receptor (beta chain) was identified during a study of identical twins. The CDR3 runs 16 residues. The V and J ends lost 4 bases and 12 bases respectively, with 22 bases between them. TCRdb re-called the 5' RACE reads with MiXCR, one entry per CDR3 protein. The sample includes about 720,000 distinct CDR3 sequences, about 18% of them seen just once. General study findings and limits: Sequences that were beta out-of-frame showed weaker excess twin sharing. Insertions ran lower in abundant cord blood beta clonotypes, though not in memory repertoires. When twins shared out-of-frame alpha sequences, those sequences had excess low generation probability.

This clonotype was seen repeatedly, ten times or more. Its antigen is not identified. This same sample was also part of a study on T cells expressing NK-cell markers. From that paper: Seven sequenced donors out of eight were HCMV-seropositive, one seronegative.

This chain joins TRBV12-3 or TRBV12-4 and TRBJ2-6; D possibly corresponds to TRBD1 (5 bases). What was sequenced was PBMCs. The receptor's source is a woman aged 18-35 years in good health. DNA for the CDR3: TGTGCCAGCAGTTCAACCAGCCACAGGCTTCGCGCCGTCCTGACTTTC. Its protein product is CASSSTSHRLRAVLTF.